The 10 T cell receptor beta chains below all came from one sample that was sequenced in a study of blood T cells in healthy people across ages. PCR was performed a second time for about 7 to 11 cycles using a sample-barcoded 5' primer and a J-beta primer mix. TCRdb reanalysed the 5' RACE reads using MiXCR and keeps one entry per CDR3 protein. This sample carries about 1.1 million distinct CDR3 sequences, around two fifths of them seen once, and the ten largest clones take about an eighth. Material for sequencing was blood. These receptors were taken from a man younger than 35 in good health.

The V and J genes are TRBV5-6 and TRBJ2-1; tentatively, D is TRBD1 (6 bases). V was trimmed by 4 bases and J by 7 bases, leaving 12 bases between them. The CDR3 is 13 residues long. CDR1 SGHDT and CDR2 YYEEEE come from the germline V gene. Here the CDR3 reads CASSVDSGNEQFF. The CDR3 coding sequence is TGTGCCAGCAGCGTGGACAGTGGAAATGAGCAGTTCTTC.

This clonotype came up a few times. This sequence joins TRBV19 and TRBJ2-5; D unclear. From germline, CDR1 is LNHDA and CDR2 SQIVND (reference sequence). CDR3 length equals 15 residues. Trimming took off 3 bases at V and 4 bases at J, with 15 bases between the two ends. CDR3 amino acids: CASSIYSKVRETQYF. Written as DNA, the CDR3 is TGTGCCAGTAGTATTTATTCGAAGGTGCGAGAGACCCAGTACTTC.

The chain employs TRBV12-3 or TRBV12-4 and TRBJ2-2; no clear D. Trimming left V 3 bases short and J 0 bases short, with 5 bases between. There are 14 residues in the CDR3. In nucleotides, the CDR3 is TGTGCCAGCAGTTTTGGTACGAACACCGGGGAGCTGTTTTTT. It yields the protein CASSFGTNTGELFF.

The V call is TRBV7-9, the J call TRBJ1-5; D uncertain. Trimming cost V 5 bases and J 1 base, with 9 bases left between them. CDR3 length: 14 residues. Germline CDR1 and CDR2: SEHNR and FQNEAQ (reference sequence). This CDR3 is CASSAEDSNQPQHF. The CDR3, as DNA: TGTGCCAGCAGCGCGGAAGACAGCAATCAGCCCCAGCATTTT.

In nucleotides, the CDR3 is TGTGCCAGCAGCCAAAAGGCCGGGGCTCGTCGGGACACTGAAGCTTTCTTT. It specifies CASSQKAGARRDTEAFF. The chain combines TRBV14 with TRBJ1-1; D possibly corresponds to TRBD1 (5 bases). From germline, CDR1 is SGHDN and CDR2 FVKESK. This CDR3 comprises 17 residues. V lost 2 bases and J lost 3, with 19 bases in between.

Points on this clonotype: Its ends do not fully match the called genes, so a read error is possible. The V call is TRBV13, the J call TRBJ2-2; D remains ambiguous. The CDR3 is made up of 15 amino acids. Germline CDR1 is PRHDT and CDR2 is FYEKMQ (reference sequence). This chain's CDR3 is CASSIGSPNTGELFF. The CDR3 DNA follows: TGTGCCAGCAGCATAGGGTCCCCGAACACCGGGGAGCTGTTTTTT. Full variable domain (outside the CDR3, taken from reference TRBV13 and TRBJ2-2): AAGVIQSPRHLIKEKRETATLKCYPIPRHDTVYWYQQGPGQDPQFLISFYEKMQSDKGSIPDRFSAQQFSDYHSELNMSSLELGDSALYFCASSIGSPNTGELFFGEGSRLTVL.

This chain joins TRBV14 and TRBJ2-3; D is uncertain. Trimming pared 0 bases from V and 5 bases from J, leaving 9 bases between. Per the germline V gene, CDR1 is SGHDN and CDR2 is FVKESK. This CDR3 comprises 14 residues. The CDR3 spells CASSQDSWGDTQYF. The CDR3, as DNA: TGTGCCAGCAGCCAAGATTCGTGGGGAGATACGCAGTATTTT.

The chain couples TRBV7-9 to TRBJ2-3, with TRBD1 identical over 9 bases. Losses at the gene ends were 5 bases for V and 14 bases for J; bases not matched to a gene: 8. CDR1 SEHNR and CDR2 FQNEAQ come from the germline V gene (reference sequence). This CDR3 spans 12 amino acids. In DNA form, the CDR3 reads TGTGCCAGCAGCCCCGACAGGGGGATTCCGTATTTT. Protein: CASSPDRGIPYF.

In its sample, this clonotype was seen many times. The CDR3 spells CASSQDRESYGYTF. In nucleotides, the CDR3 is TGCGCCAGCAGCCAAGATAGGGAATCTTATGGCTACACCTTC. The chain has TRBV4-3 and TRBJ1-2; D is unclear. V gave up 0 bases and J gave up 5 bases, with 10 bases separating them. The CDR3 is made up of 14 amino acids. Germline V lookup: CDR1 LGHNA, CDR2 YSLEER.

This chain joins TRBV7-2 and TRBJ2-3, with D unresolved. The germline V and J ends were trimmed by 0 bases and 0 bases, with 10 bases remaining between them. Germline V lookup: CDR1 SGHTA, CDR2 FQGNSA. CDR3 size: 16 residues. The CDR3 DNA is TGTGCCAGCAGCTTAGCGGCTCAGCTTAGCACAGATACGCAGTATTTT. Translating it yields CASSLAAQLSTDTQYF.